Following are 27 T cell receptor beta chains from one sample sequenced in a study of control samples from healthy donors and cancer patients. Repertoires were generated with immunoSEQ multiplex PCR, while TCRdb's copy carries only in-frame clones and drops some. There are roughly 30,000 clones in the sample; about 86% occur only once, and about 1.6% lies in the top ten. The sequenced sample consisted of PBMCs. These receptors came from a woman in her thirties or forties with lung cancer.

The chain joins TRBV7-6 to TRBJ2-7, with a tentative D call TRBD2 (7 bases). The germline V gene has CDR1 SGHVS and CDR2 FNYEAQ. The CDR3 sequence is 16 residues long. V dropped 4 bases and J dropped 2 bases, with 18 bases sitting between them. The CDR3, as DNA: TGTGCCAGCAGCTCAACCACCCGGGGGGCCACCTACGAGCAGTACTTC. This codes for CASSSTTRGATYEQYF.

V usage is TRBV28 and J usage is TRBJ2-3; 10 bases match TRBD2. Germline V CDR1 and CDR2: MDHEN, SYDVKM. There are 14 residues in the CDR3. With 6 bases clipped from V and 6 bases from J, the junction kept 6 bases outside the gene matches. In DNA, the CDR3 is TGTGCCAGCAGAGAGCGGGGGGGTACGGATACGCAGTATTTT. Translating it yields CASRERGGTDTQYF.

V and J are TRBV19 and TRBJ1-4; D gene unclear. V was shortened by 5 bases and J by 7 bases, with 11 bases between the two germline ends. Germline V gives CDR1 LNHDA, CDR2 SQIVND (reference sequence). This CDR3 comprises 13 residues. The CDR3 is CASSGTVSEKLFF. CDR3 sequence (DNA): TGTGCCAGTAGTGGTACAGTATCTGAAAAACTGTTTTTT.

The chain joins TRBV5-8 to TRBJ1-1; weak D call: TRBD1 (5 bases). Germline values: CDR1 SGHTS, CDR2 YDEGEE. The CDR3 runs to 17 residues. Between the trimmed V and J ends, which lost 0 bases and 1 base, there was a span of 16 bases. This chain's CDR3 is CASSLEGRVLANTEAFF. DNA for the CDR3: TGTGCCAGCAGCTTGGAAGGCAGGGTACTAGCGAACACTGAAGCTTTCTTT.

In DNA, the CDR3 is TGTGCCAGCACCTCCGCGGGACTGGGGTATGGCTACACCTTC. Encoded protein: CASTSAGLGYGYTF. The chain employs TRBV27 and TRBJ1-2; the D gene is possibly TRBD1 (5 bases). This CDR3 is 14 amino acids long. V shed 7 bases and J shed 5 bases, with 17 bases lying between them. Germline-derived CDR1 and CDR2 are MNHEY and SMNVEV (reference sequence).

The V and J genes are TRBV5-4 and TRBJ1-2; maybe TRBD1 (5 bases). V was clipped by 0 bases and J by 3 bases, with 9 bases between them. Per germline, CDR1 SGHNT and CDR2 YYREEE (reference sequence). This CDR3 region has 14 residues. The CDR3: CASSLGARDYGYTF. The CDR3 DNA sequence: TGTGCCAGCAGCTTGGGGGCCAGGGACTATGGCTACACCTTC.

J is TRBJ2-1 and V is TRBV14; D tentatively fits TRBD1 or TRBD2 (6 bases each). Trimming removed 4 bases at V and 5 bases at J, with 18 bases between. Germline V gene sequence: CDR1 SGHDN, CDR2 FVKESK. The CDR3 is made up of 16 amino acids. The CDR3 DNA follows: TGTGCCAGCAGCCCTCTAGGGGGGTATGCGGACAATGAGCAGTTCTTC. Translation gives CASSPLGGYADNEQFF.

The chain recombines TRBV10-2 with TRBJ2-3; 11 positions agree with TRBD2. Germline V gives CDR1 WSHSY, CDR2 SAAADI. This CDR3 comprises 16 residues. The V gene end was trimmed by 2 bases and the J gene end by 10 bases; junction bases not matched to a gene: 11. The chain's CDR3 is CASSEAQLAGGRAQYF. DNA of the CDR3: TGCGCCAGCAGTGAGGCTCAGCTAGCGGGGGGAAGGGCGCAGTATTTT.

The rearrangement links TRBV18 to TRBJ2-7, with D maybe TRBD1 (6 bases). Germline-derived CDR1 and CDR2 are KGHSH and LQKENI. The CDR3 loop spans 13 amino acids. Deletions cut 2 bases from V and 6 bases from J, with 11 bases between. Here the CDR3 reads CASSPGAGAEQYF. The CDR3 DNA reads TGTGCCAGCTCACCAGGGGCAGGGGCCGAGCAGTACTTC.

CDR3 in DNA: TGTGCCAGCAGCTTCGACGGAGTGGCTTGGTGGACCCAGTACTTC. Translated: CASSFDGVAWWTQYF. The chain employs TRBV11-3 and TRBJ2-5; D remains unclear. The germline V gene has CDR1 SGHNT and CDR2 YENEEA. The CDR3 has 15 amino acids. V was shortened by 3 bases and J by 7 bases, with 18 bases between the two germline ends. The full variable domain, rest sourced from reference TRBV11-3 and TRBJ2-5, is EAGVVQSPRYKIIEKKQPVAFWCNPISGHNTLYWYLQNLGQGPELLIRYENEEAVDDSQLPKDRFSAERLKGVDSTLKIQPAELGDSAVYLCASSFDGVAWWTQYFGPGTRLLVL.

This rearrangement joins TRBV19 to TRBJ1-5; unclear D gene. Germline V CDR1 and CDR2: LNHDA, SQIVND (reference sequence). CDR3 length: 16 residues. Between the trimmed V and J ends, which lost 6 bases and 0 bases, there was a span of 15 bases. The CDR3 here is CASSPRYGVSNQPQHF. CDR3 sequence (DNA): TGTGCCAGTAGCCCTAGATACGGGGTTAGCAATCAGCCCCAGCATTTT.

The chain has TRBV7-3 and TRBJ1-5; no clear D gene. The CDR3 contains 13 residues. V was shortened by 3 bases and J by 7 bases, with 10 bases between the two germline ends. The V gene's germline CDR1 is SGHTA and CDR2 FQGTGA. The CDR3 protein is CASSFEVRQPQHF. The CDR3 DNA sequence: TGTGCCAGCAGCTTTGAGGTAAGGCAGCCCCAGCATTTT.

The CDR3: CASSPLAGTTDTQYF. The DNA for the CDR3 is TGTGCCAGCAGCCCGCTAGCGGGGACCACAGATACGCAGTATTTT. The chain combines TRBV6-5 with TRBJ2-3, with 9 bases aligning to TRBD2. V lost 6 bases and J lost 2; bases outside the gene matches: 6. The CDR3 covers 15 residues. Germline values: CDR1 MNHEY, CDR2 SVGAGI.

This chain uses TRBV7-2 with TRBJ1-1; possibly TRBD1 for D (5 bases). V was pared by 4 bases and J by 1 base, with 10 bases between. CDR1 SGHTA and CDR2 FQGNSA come from the germline V gene. This CDR3 contains 14 residues. CDR3 region: CASSSGTQNTEAFF. Here the CDR3 DNA reads TGTGCCAGCAGCTCCGGGACCCAGAACACTGAAGCTTTCTTT. The full variable domain, rest sourced from reference TRBV7-2 and TRBJ1-1, is GAGVSQSPSNKVTEKGKDVELRCDPISGHTALYWYRQSLGQGLEFLIYFQGNSAPDKSGLPSDRFSAERTGGSVSTLTIQRTQQEDSAVYLCASSSGTQNTEAFFGQGTRLTVV.

This clone appeared once. The rearrangement uses TRBV5-4 and TRBJ2-5; maybe TRBD2 (5 bases). V was pared by 4 bases and J by 4 bases, with 11 bases between. Germline CDR1 SGHNT, CDR2 YYREEE (reference sequence). The CDR3 spans 13 residues. CDR3 sequence (DNA): TGTGCCAGCAGCCCGCGGGTGGGAGAGACCCAGTACTTC. Its protein is CASSPRVGETQYF.

The V gene is TRBV10-1, the J gene TRBJ2-7; 9 bases align to TRBD1. The CDR3 contains 13 residues. V shed 6 bases, J shed 4 bases, and the junction held 4 bases outside the gene matches. CDR1 and CDR2 (germline): WNHNN, SYGVQD (reference sequence). As DNA, the CDR3 is TGCGCCAGCAGCGTGACAGGGGGATACGAGCAGTACTTC. This gives the protein CASSVTGGYEQYF.

Only one count was recorded for this clone. The genes are TRBV27 and TRBJ1-4; the match to TRBD1 covers 7 bases. Per the germline V gene, CDR1 is MNHEY and CDR2 is SMNVEV (reference sequence). This CDR3 region has 14 residues. The trim removed 4 bases at V and 8 bases at J, leaving 7 bases unmatched. This chain's CDR3 is CASSSRQGGEKLFF. For the CDR3, the DNA is TGTGCCAGCAGTTCCAGACAGGGAGGCGAAAAACTGTTTTTT.

V gene TRBV9 combines with J gene TRBJ2-3, with 9 positions matching TRBD2. Germline V gives CDR1 SGDLS, CDR2 YYNGEE. The CDR3 runs to 15 residues. Unmatched junction bases numbered 3, after V lost 0 bases and J lost 4 bases. The CDR3, as DNA: TGTGCCAGCAGCGTAGAGGCGGGGGGGTCAGATACGCAGTATTTT. Amino acid sequence: CASSVEAGGSDTQYF.

The chain uses TRBV7-8 and TRBJ1-5; no clear D. The germline V gene has CDR1 SGHVS and CDR2 FQNEAQ. This CDR3 has 13 residues. The V end lost 6 bases, the J end lost 0 bases, and 6 bases lay between the germline ends. Here the CDR3 reads CASSYNSNQPQHF. DNA of the CDR3: TGTGCCAGCAGTTACAATAGCAATCAGCCCCAGCATTTT.

This clone has just one count. The V and J genes are TRBV19 and TRBJ2-5; no definite D call. The CDR3 sequence is 11 residues long. Germline CDR1 LNHDA, CDR2 SQIVND (reference sequence). V was clipped by 4 bases and J by 3 bases, with 3 bases between them. CDR3 protein: CASSTEETQYF. CDR3 nucleotides: TGTGCCAGTAGTACAGAAGAGACCCAGTACTTC. The variable domain in full, with the rest retrieved from reference TRBV19 and TRBJ2-5, is DGGITQSPKYLFRKEGQNVTLSCEQNLNHDAMYWYRQDPGQGLRLIYYSQIVNDFQKGDIAEGYSVSREKKESFPLTVTSAQKNPTAFYLCASSTEETQYFGPGTRLLVL.

This rearrangement joins TRBV9 to TRBJ2-5, with 9 bases that match TRBD2. Trimming at V came to 3 bases and at J to 5 bases, leaving 8 bases not matched to a gene. The germline V gene has CDR1 SGDLS and CDR2 YYNGEE. The CDR3 covers 15 residues. CDR3: CASSARGGAGETQYF. CDR3 DNA sequence: TGTGCCAGCAGCGCCCGCGGGGGGGCGGGGGAGACCCAGTACTTC.

This clone showed up just once. The genes are TRBV19 and TRBJ2-6; TRBD1 or TRBD2 may be the D gene (6 bases each). The V gene's germline CDR1 is LNHDA and CDR2 SQIVND (reference sequence). The CDR3 is 18 residues long. The V end lost 1 base, the J end lost 0 bases, and 13 bases lay between the germline ends. In DNA, the CDR3 is TGTGCCAGTAGTATAGGGGGGCTGGGACTCTCTGGGGCCAACGTCCTGACTTTC. It is translated as CASSIGGLGLSGANVLTF. The entire variable domain, with the rest obtained from reference TRBV19 and TRBJ2-6, is as follows: DGGITQSPKYLFRKEGQNVTLSCEQNLNHDAMYWYRQDPGQGLRLIYYSQIVNDFQKGDIAEGYSVSREKKESFPLTVTSAQKNPTAFYLCASSIGGLGLSGANVLTFGAGSRLTVL.

In its sample, this clone was seen a few times. The genes are TRBV5-4 and TRBJ2-7, with D perhaps matching TRBD1 (5 bases). Between the trimmed V and J ends, which lost 2 bases and 7 bases, there was a span of 13 bases. This CDR3 is 13 amino acids long. The germline V gene has CDR1 SGHNT and CDR2 YYREEE (reference sequence). The CDR3 region has the DNA TGTGCCAGCAGCTTTTTAGGGGCAAGGGAGCAGTACTTC. This translates into CASSFLGAREQYF.

The CDR3 region has the DNA TGTGCCAGTCTAGCGGGGGGGCTCTACGAGCAGTACTTC. This sequence encodes CASLAGGLYEQYF. V and J are TRBV6-5 and TRBJ2-7; TRBD2 agrees at 12 bases. The CDR3 sequence is 13 residues long. Germline V gene lookup returns CDR1 MNHEY and CDR2 SVGAGI. The J segment lost 3 bases and the V segment lost 9 bases, leaving 3 bases of the junction unmatched.

The CDR3 DNA reads TGTGCCAGCAGTAAAGGGGGCTACTATGGCTACACCTTC. This sequence encodes CASSKGGYYGYTF. The genes are TRBV2 and TRBJ1-2; 7 nucleotides match TRBD1. Germline CDR1 and CDR2: SNHLY and FYNNEI. The V segment lost 5 bases and the J segment 3 bases; nucleotides outside the gene matches: 3. The CDR3 extends over 13 amino acids.

V and J are TRBV19 and TRBJ1-5; TRBD1 aligns across 7 bases. Per germline, CDR1 LNHDA and CDR2 SQIVND (reference sequence). J gave up 7 bases and V 3 bases, and 12 bases lay outside the gene matches. There are 16 residues in the CDR3. Here the CDR3 DNA reads TGTGCCAGTAGTATGGTCGAGAGGGGGCTGGGGCAGCCCCAGCATTTT. Translated, it gives CASSMVERGLGQPQHF.

The V and J genes are TRBV5-4 and TRBJ2-1; TRBD1 agrees at 7 bases. V lost 0 bases, J lost 6 bases, and 9 bases stayed unmatched. Germline lookup yields CDR1 SGHNT and CDR2 YYREEE (reference sequence). The CDR3 covers 16 residues. The CDR3 reads CASSLGRDRVGNEQFF. The CDR3 DNA reads as TGTGCCAGCAGCTTGGGGCGAGACAGGGTAGGCAATGAGCAGTTCTTC.